The 20 T cell receptor beta chains below all came from one sample that was sequenced in a study of Tregs in tolerant kidney transplant recipients. Sequencing used immunoSEQ multiplex PCR; TCRdb keeps in-frame clones, though not all of them. The sample has about 60,000 clones; around nine tenths are singletons. The specimen was CD8+ T cells from blood, collected before the transplant. The receptor source for this set is a human donor who received a combined kidney and bone marrow transplant.

This chain joins TRBV4-3 and TRBJ2-1; 8 positions agree with TRBD2. This CDR3 spans 20 amino acids. Germline trimming cut 0 bases from V and 1 base from J; bases unmatched to any gene: 14. Per germline, CDR1 LGHNA and CDR2 YSLEER. The CDR3 protein is CASSQEWGLRRGASYNEQFF. CDR3 in DNA: TGCGCCAGCAGCCAAGAGTGGGGGCTGAGGCGGGGGGCTTCCTACAATGAGCAGTTCTTC.

The rearrangement links TRBV5-1 to TRBJ1-2, with D perhaps TRBD1 (5 bases). V was clipped by 1 base and J by 2 bases, with 12 bases between them. This CDR3 contains 15 residues. Germline CDR1 SGHRS, CDR2 YFSETQ. The CDR3 region has the DNA TGCGCCAGCAGCTTGCTGTACAGGACCAACTATGGCTACACCTTC. This sequence encodes CASSLLYRTNYGYTF.

The chain uses TRBV9 and TRBJ2-3, with 7 bases fitting TRBD2. Trimming removed 2 bases from V and 6 bases from J; junction bases left unmatched: 9. CDR3 length: 15 amino acids. Germline V CDR1 and CDR2: SGDLS, YYNGEE. The CDR3 DNA is TGTGCCAGCAGCGTGGGGGACTATTCGCCGGATACGCAGTATTTT. Residues: CASSVGDYSPDTQYF.

Only one count was recorded for this clone. The genes are TRBV6-1 and TRBJ2-3; 9 bases map to TRBD1. The CDR3 runs 17 residues. CDR1 is MNHNS, CDR2 SASEGT, per germline. The junction had 9 bases not matched to a gene; V was cut back by 3 bases and J by 2 bases. The CDR3 protein is CASSEDRGLLSTDTQYF. The CDR3 DNA reads as TGTGCCAGCAGTGAGGACAGGGGCCTCCTGTCCACAGATACGCAGTATTTT.

The chain uses TRBV2 and TRBJ2-1, with TRBD2 matching 8 bases. Trimming cost V 0 bases and J 9 bases; bases outside gene matches: 4. CDR1 and CDR2 (germline): SNHLY, FYNNEI. CDR3 length equals 14 residues. This CDR3 is CASSEAGLDGEQFF. In DNA form, the CDR3 reads TGTGCCAGCAGTGAAGCGGGACTAGATGGTGAGCAGTTCTTC.

This sequence joins TRBV19 and TRBJ2-7; 10 bases are a match to TRBD2. V lost 5 bases, J lost 7 bases, and 5 bases stayed unmatched. This CDR3 region has 13 residues. Germline CDR1 and CDR2: LNHDA and SQIVND (reference sequence). The CDR3 here is CASSPWTSGEQYF. The DNA for the CDR3 is TGTGCCAGTAGTCCTTGGACTAGCGGTGAGCAGTACTTC.

V gene TRBV7-9 combines with J gene TRBJ1-2, with D possibly matching TRBD1 (6 bases). Looked up from germline, CDR1 is SEHNR and CDR2 is FQNEAQ (reference sequence). The CDR3 sequence is 14 residues long. The V and J ends lost 4 bases and 4 bases respectively, with 13 bases between them. The CDR3 bases are TGTGCCAGCAGCTCCGCAATGGACAGCTATGGCTACACCTTC. Encoded protein: CASSSAMDSYGYTF.

The chain couples TRBV7-2 to TRBJ2-7; unclear D gene. With 5 bases removed from V and 2 bases from J, the gap between germline ends came to 10 bases. CDR3 length equals 13 residues. The germline CDR1 and CDR2 sequences are SGHTA and FQGNSA. DNA of the CDR3: TGTGCCAGCAGCATAACAGATACCTACGAGCAGTACTTC. This codes for CASSITDTYEQYF.

This clone showed up just a few times. The chain employs TRBV27 and TRBJ1-4; maybe TRBD1 (6 bases). Germline loops: CDR1 MNHEY, CDR2 SMNVEV (reference sequence). The CDR3 has 14 amino acids. The V gene lost 2 bases and the J gene lost 6 bases, with 10 bases spanning the gap. The CDR3 protein is CASSLGTGHEKLFF. CDR3 coding DNA: TGTGCCAGCAGTTTAGGAACAGGGCATGAAAAACTGTTTTTT.

This clone turned up a few times. This chain connects TRBV25-1 to TRBJ1-1, with unresolved D. Trimming stripped 0 bases from V and 3 bases from J, with 14 bases between. The CDR3 is 16 amino acids. Germline loops: CDR1 MGHDK, CDR2 SYGVNS. The CDR3 coding sequence is TGTGCCAGCAGTGAATATCCTCGGGGATTTCACACTGAAGCTTTCTTT. This translates into CASSEYPRGFHTEAFF.

This clone appeared a few times. The chain joins TRBV28 to TRBJ1-4, with TRBD1 matching over 7 bases. V dropped 7 bases and J dropped 4; count of bases not matched to a gene: 3. The CDR3 contains 13 residues. Looked up from germline, CDR1 is MDHEN and CDR2 is SYDVKM. The DNA for the CDR3 is TGTGCCAGCAAGGGACAGAATAATGAAAAACTGTTTTTT. Translating it yields CASKGQNNEKLFF.

This clone was recorded once. V usage is TRBV5-5 and J usage is TRBJ1-3; the D is unclear. The CDR3 contains 13 residues. The germline gives CDR1 SGHKS, CDR2 YYEKEE (reference sequence). V lost 7 bases to trimming and J lost 0 bases, with 8 bases between them. The CDR3 DNA reads as TGTGCCAGCTTTTCAGTCTCTGGAAACACCATATATTTT. It translates to CASFSVSGNTIYF.

The V gene is TRBV30, the J gene TRBJ2-3, with 7 positions matching TRBD2. The V gene's germline CDR1 is GTSNPN and CDR2 SVGIG (reference sequence). V lost 2 bases and J lost 6; bases outside the gene matches: 8. The CDR3 contains 14 residues. In DNA form, the CDR3 reads TGTGCCTGGAGTTCTACAGGCGGGAGTGATACGCAGTATTTT. It translates to CAWSSTGGSDTQYF.

The chain links TRBV16 to TRBJ1-4; 12 positions agree with TRBD1. Germline-derived CDR1 and CDR2 are KGHSY and FQNENV. The CDR3 loop spans 15 amino acids. The J segment lost 9 bases and the V segment lost 2 bases, leaving 4 bases of the junction unmatched. The CDR3 loop reads CASSQPGQGAQKLFF. Here the CDR3 DNA reads TGTGCCAGCAGCCAACCGGGACAGGGGGCGCAAAAACTGTTTTTT.

This clone has a single count. The rearrangement joins TRBV7-9 to TRBJ2-7; 10 bases are a match to TRBD2. This CDR3 region has 16 residues. The J segment lost 0 bases and the V segment lost 1 base, leaving 3 bases of the junction unmatched. Germline assignment: CDR1 SEHNR and CDR2 FQNEAQ (reference sequence). CDR3 sequence reads: CASSLVLAGVSYEQYF. For the CDR3, the DNA is TGTGCCAGCAGCTTAGTCCTAGCGGGGGTCTCCTACGAGCAGTACTTC.

The rearrangement uses TRBV11-3 and TRBJ2-7; 11 positions agree with TRBD2. V trimming: 1 base; J trimming: 5 bases; junction bases outside the gene matches: 10. The CDR3 has 17 residues. Germline loops: CDR1 SGHNT, CDR2 YENEEA. The CDR3, as DNA: TGTGCCAGCAGCTTAGTGTTGCTAGCGGGAGGTTATCACGAGCAGTACTTC. It translates to CASSLVLLAGGYHEQYF. Variable domain in full (rest from reference TRBV11-3 and TRBJ2-7): EAGVVQSPRYKIIEKKQPVAFWCNPISGHNTLYWYLQNLGQGPELLIRYENEEAVDDSQLPKDRFSAERLKGVDSTLKIQPAELGDSAVYLCASSLVLLAGGYHEQYFGPGTRLTVT.

This sequence joins TRBV4-1 and TRBJ1-1, with a tentative D call TRBD1 (5 bases). Germline lookup yields CDR1 MGHRA and CDR2 YSYEKL. V lost 5 bases to trimming and J lost 1 base, with 11 bases between them. The CDR3 covers 14 residues. The chain's CDR3 is CASSTGEENTEAFF. CDR3 DNA sequence: TGCGCCAGCAGCACGGGGGAGGAGAACACTGAAGCTTTCTTT.

The chain uses TRBV29-1 and TRBJ2-1; unclear D gene. The germline V and J ends were trimmed by 6 bases and 1 base, with 10 bases remaining between them. CDR3 size: 13 residues. Per germline, CDR1 SQVTM and CDR2 ANQGSEA. The CDR3 spells CSVMNGSYNEQFF. CDR3 bases: TGCAGCGTGATGAACGGGTCCTACAATGAGCAGTTCTTC.

The rearrangement joins TRBV29-1 to TRBJ1-1, with no clear D. CDR1 SQVTM and CDR2 ANQGSEA come from the germline V gene. Trimming cost V 2 bases and J 8 bases, with 9 bases left between them. This CDR3 region has 11 residues. The CDR3 nucleotides are TGCAGCGTTGAATCGAAGCTCGAAGCTTTCTTT. Translating gives CSVESKLEAFF.

In its sample, this clone was seen once. In DNA, the CDR3 is TGTGCCAGCAGCCTACTACTAGCGGGGGCCTCTAGCACAGATACGCAGTATTTT. Protein product: CASSLLLAGASSTDTQYF. The V and J genes are TRBV7-2 and TRBJ2-3, with 11 bases that match TRBD2. The CDR3 is 18 residues long. Germline V lookup: CDR1 SGHTA, CDR2 FQGNSA. V was clipped by 5 bases and J by 0 bases; unmatched bases: 10. Full variable domain (rest looked up from reference TRBV7-2 and TRBJ2-3): GAGVSQSPSNKVTEKGKDVELRCDPISGHTALYWYRQSLGQGLEFLIYFQGNSAPDKSGLPSDRFSAERTGGSVSTLTIQRTQQEDSAVYLCASSLLLAGASSTDTQYFGPGTRLTVL.